This T cell receptor beta chain comes out of a study of blood T cells in healthy people across ages. Overall study results and limits: Naive CD4+ cells and diversity were both higher in long-lived donors than in aged donors.

Caucasian, healthy and from Russia, the donors were aged between about 6 and 90. At least 7 million PBMCs were isolated per sample. The ends lost 7 bases at V and 2 bases at J; junction bases unmatched: 7. The CDR3 length is 14 residues. Germline CDR1 is SGHRS and CDR2 is YFSETQ. A word on this clonotype: As yet, its antigen is unknown.

Sample-barcoded 5' priming and a J-beta primer mix drove a second PCR of roughly 6 to 12 cycles. Tagging of each cDNA molecule was performed by a template-switch adaptor with 12 random nucleotides. Each CDR3 protein gets one entry after TCRdb re-called the 5' RACE reads with MiXCR. In the table there are about 970,000 distinct CDR3 sequences, just over 50% of which are singletons. Sample: blood. V is TRBV5-1 and J is TRBJ2-5; 8 bases line up with TRBD1. This sequence was found in a woman aged 55-69 years in good health. The CDR3 here is CASGQGSAQETQYF. CDR3 coding DNA: TGCGCCAGCGGACAGGGAAGCGCGCAAGAGACCCAGTACTTC.